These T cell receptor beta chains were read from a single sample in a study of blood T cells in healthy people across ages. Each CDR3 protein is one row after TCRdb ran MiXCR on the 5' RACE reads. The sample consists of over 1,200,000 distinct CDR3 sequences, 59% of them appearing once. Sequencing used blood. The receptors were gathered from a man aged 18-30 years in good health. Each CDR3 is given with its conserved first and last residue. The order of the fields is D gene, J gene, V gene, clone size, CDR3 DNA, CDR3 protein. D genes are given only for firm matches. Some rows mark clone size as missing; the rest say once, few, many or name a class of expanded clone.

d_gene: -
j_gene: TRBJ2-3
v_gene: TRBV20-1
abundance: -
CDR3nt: TGCAGTGTTTTGAGGGAGGGCACAGATACGCAGTATTTT
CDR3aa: CSVLREGTDTQYF

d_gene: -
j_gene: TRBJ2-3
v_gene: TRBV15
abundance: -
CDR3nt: TGTGCCACCAATCATCCGGCTCCCGGACAGATCCCGGACAGATACGCAGTGGGGCAGTATTTT
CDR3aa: CATNHPAPGQIPDRYAVGQYF

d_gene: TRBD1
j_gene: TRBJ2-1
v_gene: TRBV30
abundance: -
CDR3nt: TGTGCCTGGAGTTCCCCGGGACAGGTGGGTTACAATGAGCAGTTCTTC
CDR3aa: CAWSSPGQVGYNEQFF

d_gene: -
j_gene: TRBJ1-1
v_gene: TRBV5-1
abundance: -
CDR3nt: TGCGCCAGCAGCTCCGATCCTTGGGGGAACACTGAAGCTTTCTTT
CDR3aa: CASSSDPWGNTEAFF

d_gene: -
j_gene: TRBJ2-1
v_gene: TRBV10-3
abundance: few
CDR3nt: TGTGCCATCAGTGCGTCGGACAGATACAATGAGCAGTTCTTC
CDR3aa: CAISASDRYNEQFF

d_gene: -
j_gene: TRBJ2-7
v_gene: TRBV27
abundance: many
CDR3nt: TGTGCCAGCAGTTGGAATAGTCAAACATACGAGCAGTACTTC
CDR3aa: CASSWNSQTYEQYF

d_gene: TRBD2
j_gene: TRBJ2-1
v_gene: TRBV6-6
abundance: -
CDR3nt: TGTGCCAGCAGTTACAGGCAGCGGGGGTCAGGGAATGAGCAGTTCTTC
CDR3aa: CASSYRQRGSGNEQFF

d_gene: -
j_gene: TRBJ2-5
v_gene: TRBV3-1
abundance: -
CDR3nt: TGTGCCAGCTGTCAAGCGGGCCGCCAAGAGACCCAGTACTTC
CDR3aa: CASCQAGRQETQYF

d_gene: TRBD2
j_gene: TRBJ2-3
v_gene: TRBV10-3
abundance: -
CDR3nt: TGTGCCATCAGCCAGCGGGAGGGCACAGATACGCAGTATTTT
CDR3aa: CAISQREGTDTQYF

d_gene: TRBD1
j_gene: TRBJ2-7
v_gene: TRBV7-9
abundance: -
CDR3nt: TGTGCCAGCAGGGATGACAGGGGGACCTACGAGCGGTACTTC
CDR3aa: CASRDDRGTYERYF

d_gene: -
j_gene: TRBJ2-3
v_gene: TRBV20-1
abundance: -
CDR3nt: TGCAGTGCTAGAGGTCAGCGGTCAGGGCATAGAGATACGCAGTATTTT
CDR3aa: CSARGQRSGHRDTQYF

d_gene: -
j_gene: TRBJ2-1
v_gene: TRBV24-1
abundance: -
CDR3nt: TGTGCCCCGTGGGGTAGTTACCTCTACGAGCAGTTCTTC
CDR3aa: CAPWGSYLYEQFF

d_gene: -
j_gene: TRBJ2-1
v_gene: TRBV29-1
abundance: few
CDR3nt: TGCAGCGTTGAAGATCAGCGTTACTGGGGTGAGCAGTTCTTC
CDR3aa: CSVEDQRYWGEQFF

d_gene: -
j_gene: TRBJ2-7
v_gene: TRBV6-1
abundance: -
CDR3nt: TGTGCCAGCAGTGAAGGGGGGGGCAGTGGGTACGAGCAGTACTTC
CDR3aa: CASSEGGGSGYEQYF

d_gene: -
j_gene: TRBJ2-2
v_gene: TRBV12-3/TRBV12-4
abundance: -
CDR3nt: TGTGCCAGCATAGAACAGCCGAACACCGGGGAGCTGTTTTTT
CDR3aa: CASIEQPNTGELFF

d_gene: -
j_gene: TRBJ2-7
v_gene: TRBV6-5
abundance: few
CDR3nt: TGTGCCAGCAGTGGTCTGTCGGGAGCCTCCTACGAGCAGTACTTC
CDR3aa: CASSGLSGASYEQYF

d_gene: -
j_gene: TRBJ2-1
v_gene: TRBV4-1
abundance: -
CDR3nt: TGCGCCAGCAGCCAAGCAGCGACAGGCTACAATGAGCAGTTCTTC
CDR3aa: CASSQAATGYNEQFF

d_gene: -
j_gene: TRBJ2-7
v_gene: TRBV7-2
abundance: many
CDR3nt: TGTGCCAGCAGCTTAGCGGGAGTTTACGAGCAGTACTTC
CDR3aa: CASSLAGVYEQYF

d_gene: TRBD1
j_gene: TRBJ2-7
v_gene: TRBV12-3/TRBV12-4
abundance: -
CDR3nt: TGTGCCAGCCGGGACAGCACGAGCTCCTACGAGCAGTACTTC
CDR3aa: CASRDSTSSYEQYF

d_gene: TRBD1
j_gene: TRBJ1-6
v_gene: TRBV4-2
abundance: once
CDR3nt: TGTGCCAGCAGCCAAGATCTCGACAGGGGAGGGTCACCCCTCCACTTT
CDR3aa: CASSQDLDRGGSPLHF

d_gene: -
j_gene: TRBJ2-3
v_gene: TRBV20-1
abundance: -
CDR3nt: TGCAGTGCAAAACCAACAGGGAGGCTAGTCACAGATACGCAGTATTTT
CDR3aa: CSAKPTGRLVTDTQYF

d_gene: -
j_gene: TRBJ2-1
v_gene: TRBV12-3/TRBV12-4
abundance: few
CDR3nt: TGTGCCAGCAGTTTACCACCCACTCCGGGGAGCTGGAATGAGCAGTTCTTC
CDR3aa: CASSLPPTPGSWNEQFF

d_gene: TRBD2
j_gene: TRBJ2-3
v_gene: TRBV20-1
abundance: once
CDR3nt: TGCAGTGCTCCTACTAGCGGGGGGGCCTTGAATACGCAGTATTTT
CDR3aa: CSAPTSGGALNTQYF

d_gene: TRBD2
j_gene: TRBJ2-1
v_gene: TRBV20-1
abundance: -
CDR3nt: TGCAGTGCTAGGCTAGGACTAGCGGGGTCCCTCTCCTACAATGAGCAGTTCTTC
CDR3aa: CSARLGLAGSLSYNEQFF

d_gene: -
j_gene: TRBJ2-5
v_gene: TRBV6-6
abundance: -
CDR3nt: TGTGCCAGCAGTTACAGAACCAGGGGTGAGACCCAGTACTTC
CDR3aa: CASSYRTRGETQYF

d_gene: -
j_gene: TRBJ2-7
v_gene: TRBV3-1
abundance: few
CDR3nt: TGTGCCAGTCAGGGACCCTTGTCGTACGAGCAGTACTTC
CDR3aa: CASQGPLSYEQYF

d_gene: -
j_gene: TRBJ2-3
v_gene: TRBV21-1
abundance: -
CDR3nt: TGTGCCAGCAGCAACTGGACTAGCGGGAGGGGAGATACGCAGTATTTT
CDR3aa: CASSNWTSGRGDTQYF

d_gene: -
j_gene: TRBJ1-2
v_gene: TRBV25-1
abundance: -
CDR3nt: TGTGCCAGCGAAAAGGACGGCCTCCCGAATGGCTACACCTTC
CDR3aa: CASEKDGLPNGYTF

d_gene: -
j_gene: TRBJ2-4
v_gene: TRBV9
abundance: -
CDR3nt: TGTGCCAGCAGCCCCCATGAGGGGGCCAAAAACATTCAGTACTTC
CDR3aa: CASSPHEGAKNIQYF

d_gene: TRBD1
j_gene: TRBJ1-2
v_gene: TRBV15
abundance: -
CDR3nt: TGTGCCACCTCCGGGACAGTCAGCGGGGGCTACACCTTC
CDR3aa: CATSGTVSGGYTF

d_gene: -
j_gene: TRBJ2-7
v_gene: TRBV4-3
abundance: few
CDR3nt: TGCGCCAGCAGCCAAGTTGGAAATCCATCCTACGAGCAGTACTTC
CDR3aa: CASSQVGNPSYEQYF

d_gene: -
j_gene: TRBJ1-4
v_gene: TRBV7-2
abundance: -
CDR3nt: TGTGCCAGCAGCCCTCTCGGACCGGCAACTAATGAAAAACTGTTTTTT
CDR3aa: CASSPLGPATNEKLFF

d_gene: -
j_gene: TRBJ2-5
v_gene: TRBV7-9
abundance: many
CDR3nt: TGTGCCAGCAGCCACCAAGAGACCCAGTACTTC
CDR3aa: CASSHQETQYF

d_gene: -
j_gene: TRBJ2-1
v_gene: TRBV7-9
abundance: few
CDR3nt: TGTGCCAGCAGCTTAAGGGAGAATGAGCAGTTCTTC
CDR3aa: CASSLRENEQFF

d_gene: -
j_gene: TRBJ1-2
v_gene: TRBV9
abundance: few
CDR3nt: TGTGCCAGCACCACTGGGAACTATGGCTACACCTTC
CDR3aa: CASTTGNYGYTF

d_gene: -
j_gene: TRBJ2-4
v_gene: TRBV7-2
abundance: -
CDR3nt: TGTGCCAGCAGCTCCTACCCCGGAAACCAAAACATTCAGTACTTC
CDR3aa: CASSSYPGNQNIQYF

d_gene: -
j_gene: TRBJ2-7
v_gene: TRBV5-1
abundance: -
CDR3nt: TGCGCCAGCAGCTCATCGCCCTCTACCGCCTACGAGCAGTACTTC
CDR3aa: CASSSSPSTAYEQYF

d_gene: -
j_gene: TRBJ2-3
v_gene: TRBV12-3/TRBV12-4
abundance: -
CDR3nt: TGTGCCAGCAGCCTAGGCTCAAATACGCAGTATTTT
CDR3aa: CASSLGSNTQYF

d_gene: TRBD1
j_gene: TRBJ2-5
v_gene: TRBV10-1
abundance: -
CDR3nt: TGCGCCAGCAGCGACAGGGGGATTTCACGAGAGACCCAGTACTTC
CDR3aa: CASSDRGISRETQYF

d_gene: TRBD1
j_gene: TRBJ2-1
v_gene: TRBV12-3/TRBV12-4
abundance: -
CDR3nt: TGTGCCAGCGGACAGGGCCTAGTAAGAGGGAGCTCCTACAATGAGCAGTTCTTC
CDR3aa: CASGQGLVRGSSYNEQFF

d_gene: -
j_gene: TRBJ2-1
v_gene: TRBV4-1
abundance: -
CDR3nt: TGCGCCAGCAGCCAAGCTCCAGCGGGCTGGTATGAGCAGTTCTTC
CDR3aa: CASSQAPAGWYEQFF

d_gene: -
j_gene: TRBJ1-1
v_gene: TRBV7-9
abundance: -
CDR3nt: TGTGCCAGCAGCTTAGTTAGGAGAGCCATCGACGCCACTGAAGCTTTCTTT
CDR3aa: CASSLVRRAIDATEAFF

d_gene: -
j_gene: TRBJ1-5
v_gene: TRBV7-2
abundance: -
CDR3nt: TGTGCCAGCAGCTTAACAGAAATCTATAGCAATCAGCCCCAGCATTTT
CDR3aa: CASSLTEIYSNQPQHF

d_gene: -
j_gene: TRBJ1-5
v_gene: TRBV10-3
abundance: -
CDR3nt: TGTGCCTCACGGGGAGGGGAAGGAGGTCAGCCCCAGCATTTT
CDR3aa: CASRGGEGGQPQHF